This T cell receptor beta chain was identified during a study of blood T cell repertoires in COVID-19. In the study overall: Acute and convalescent COVID-19 samples came from the United States, Italy and Spain. PBMCs, B-cell-depleted T cells, or T cells provided the cDNA or gDNA that made up the material.

The CDR3 sequence is 14 residues long. Germline lookup yields CDR1 LGHDT and CDR2 YNNKEL (reference sequence). Deletions cut 0 bases from V and 7 bases from J, with 12 bases between. The authors' processing: How many nucleated cells were present was estimated from reference gene primer amplification. Only in-frame clones appear in the TCRdb table, and some are missing; sequencing was by immunoSEQ multiplex PCR. That table is the source of V, J and clone size, and D and trimming were worked out from the DNA. This sample has fewer than 600,000 clones, with roughly 89% found just once. This TCR was sampled from a man between 18 and 29 years old with COVID-19, enrolled during active disease. This chain links TRBV3-1 (or the pseudogene TRBV3-2) with TRBJ1-2, with D hard to call. The material sequenced was peripheral blood. The CDR3, as DNA: TGTGCCAGCAGCCAAGATCGGAGATTAGGTGGCTACACCTTC. Translation: CASSQDRRLGGYTF.